This T cell receptor beta chain was recorded in a study of a mutant IDH1 vaccine in newly diagnosed glioma. Noted time point: week 35, safety follow-up. Doses consisted of 300 ug of mutant IDH1 20-mer peptide each, paired with topical imiquimod. Germline V gene sequence: CDR1 SGHRS, CDR2 YFSETQ. The J segment lost 1 base and the V segment lost 0 bases, leaving 5 bases of the junction unmatched. The CDR3 covers 16 residues. General observations from the study: Pseudoprogression apparently tracked independently of changes in top peripheral T cell clonotypes.

The method was immunoSEQ multiplex PCR; TCRdb's version includes in-frame clones alone and lacks a portion of them. The sample yields about 56,000 clones, approximately 87% seen once. Of note for this clone: The antigen is unknown.

The rearrangement links TRBV5-1 to TRBJ1-1, with 8 bases identical to TRBD1. This TCR was sampled from a man in his forties or fifties with glioma. Sequences were derived from PBMCs, sampled from a glioma patient whose treatment included an IDH1 peptide vaccine. In DNA form, the CDR3 reads TGCGCCAGCAGCTTGGGGCAGGGGGCGAGGAACACTGAAGCTTTCTTT. Translation: CASSLGQGARNTEAFF.